This T cell receptor beta chain comes out of a study of blood T cell repertoires in COVID-19. Study in general: Acute and convalescent COVID-19 samples came from the United States, Italy and Spain. T cells, B-cell-depleted T cells, or PBMCs provided the cDNA or gDNA that served as material.

In the source study's methods: Using reference gene primer amplification, nucleated cell counts were estimated. Clones were sequenced by immunoSEQ multiplex PCR, and TCRdb holds only the in-frame ones, with some missing. The D gene and trimming were derived from the DNA, and the V and J assignments and clone size from that table. The sample lists 30,000 to 40,000 clones; approximately 80% were seen once. This TCR derives from a woman aged 70-85 years with acute or convalescent COVID-19. Sequences were obtained from peripheral blood.

CDR3 protein: CASSLGQGAGGNTIYF. The CDR3 DNA reads as TGTGCCAGCAGCTTGGGACAGGGGGCTGGTGGAAACACCATATATTTT. The chain employs TRBV5-6 and TRBJ1-3, with 10 nucleotides matching TRBD1. Germline values: CDR1 SGHDT, CDR2 YYEEEE. CDR3 length equals 16 residues. V gave up 0 bases and J gave up 3 bases; unmatched junction bases: 3.